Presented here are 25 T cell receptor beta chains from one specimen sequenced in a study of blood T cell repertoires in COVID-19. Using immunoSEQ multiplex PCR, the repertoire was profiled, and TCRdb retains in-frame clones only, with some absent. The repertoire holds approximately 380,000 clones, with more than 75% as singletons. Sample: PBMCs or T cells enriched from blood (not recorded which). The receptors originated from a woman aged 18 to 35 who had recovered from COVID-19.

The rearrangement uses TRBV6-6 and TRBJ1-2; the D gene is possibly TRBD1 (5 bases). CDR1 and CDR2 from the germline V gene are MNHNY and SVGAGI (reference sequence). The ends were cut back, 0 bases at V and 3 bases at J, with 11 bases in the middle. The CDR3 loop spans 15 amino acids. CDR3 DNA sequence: TGTGCCAGCAGTTACTCACCCCAGGGCCACTATGGCTACACCTTC. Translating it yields CASSYSPQGHYGYTF.

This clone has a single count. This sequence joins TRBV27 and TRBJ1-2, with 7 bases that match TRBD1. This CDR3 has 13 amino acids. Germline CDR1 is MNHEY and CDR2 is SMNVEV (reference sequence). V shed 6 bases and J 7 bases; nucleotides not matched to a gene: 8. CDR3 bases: TGTGCCAGCAGACAGGGGTATCTTGGTGGCTACACCTTC. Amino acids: CASRQGYLGGYTF.

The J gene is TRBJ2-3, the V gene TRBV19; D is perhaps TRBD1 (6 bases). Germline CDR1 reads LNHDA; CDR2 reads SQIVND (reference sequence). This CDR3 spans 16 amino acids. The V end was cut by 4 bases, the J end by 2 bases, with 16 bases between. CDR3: CASSRVHQGPTDTQYF. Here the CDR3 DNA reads TGTGCCAGTAGTAGGGTCCATCAGGGGCCCACAGATACGCAGTATTTT.

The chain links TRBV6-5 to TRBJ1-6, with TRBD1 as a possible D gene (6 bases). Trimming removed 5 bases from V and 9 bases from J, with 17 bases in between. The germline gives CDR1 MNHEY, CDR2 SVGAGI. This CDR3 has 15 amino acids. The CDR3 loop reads CASSPGGADRSPLHF. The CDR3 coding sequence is TGTGCCAGCAGTCCTGGGGGGGCAGACCGTTCACCCCTCCACTTT.

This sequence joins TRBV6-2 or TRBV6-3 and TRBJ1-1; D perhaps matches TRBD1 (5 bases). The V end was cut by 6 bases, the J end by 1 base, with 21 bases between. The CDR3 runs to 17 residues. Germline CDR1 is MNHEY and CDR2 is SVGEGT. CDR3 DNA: TGTGCCAGCAGCCTATCCCCCCAGGGTGGTGCGAACACTGAAGCTTTCTTT. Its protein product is CASSLSPQGGANTEAFF.

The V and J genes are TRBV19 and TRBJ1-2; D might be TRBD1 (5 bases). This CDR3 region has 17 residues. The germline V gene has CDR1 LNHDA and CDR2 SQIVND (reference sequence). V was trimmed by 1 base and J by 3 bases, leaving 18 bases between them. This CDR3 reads CASSIVAPSGGYYGYTF. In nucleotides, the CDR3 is TGTGCCAGTAGTATAGTGGCGCCGTCGGGGGGATACTATGGCTACACCTTC. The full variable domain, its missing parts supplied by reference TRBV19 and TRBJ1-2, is DGGITQSPKYLFRKEGQNVTLSCEQNLNHDAMYWYRQDPGQGLRLIYYSQIVNDFQKGDIAEGYSVSREKKESFPLTVTSAQKNPTAFYLCASSIVAPSGGYYGYTFGSGTRLTVV.

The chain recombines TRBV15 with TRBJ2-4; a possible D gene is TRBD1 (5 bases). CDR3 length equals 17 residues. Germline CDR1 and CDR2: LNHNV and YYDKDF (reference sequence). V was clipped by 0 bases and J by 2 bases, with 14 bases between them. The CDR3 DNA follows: TGTGCCACCAGCAGAGATCGGAAGGGGATGACCAAAAACATTCAGTACTTC. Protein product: CATSRDRKGMTKNIQYF. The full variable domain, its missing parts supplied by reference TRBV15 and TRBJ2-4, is DAMVIQNPRYQVTQFGKPVTLSCSQTLNHNVMYWYQQKSSQAPKLLFHYYDKDFNNEADTPDNFQSRRPNTSFCFLDIRSPGLGDTAMYLCATSRDRKGMTKNIQYFGAGTRLSVL.

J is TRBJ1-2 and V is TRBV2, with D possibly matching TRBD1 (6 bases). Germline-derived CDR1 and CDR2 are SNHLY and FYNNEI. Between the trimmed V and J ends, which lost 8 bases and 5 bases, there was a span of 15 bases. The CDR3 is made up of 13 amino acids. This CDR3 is CASPTSTGYGYTF. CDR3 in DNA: TGTGCCAGCCCCACCTCGACAGGTTATGGCTACACCTTC.

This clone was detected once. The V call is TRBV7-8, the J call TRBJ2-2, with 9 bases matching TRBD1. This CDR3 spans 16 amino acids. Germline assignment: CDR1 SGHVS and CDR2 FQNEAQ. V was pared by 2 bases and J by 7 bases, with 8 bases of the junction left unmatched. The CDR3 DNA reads TGTGCCAGCAGCTTAACCGGGACAGGGTGGATCGGGGAGCTGTTTTTT. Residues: CASSLTGTGWIGELFF.

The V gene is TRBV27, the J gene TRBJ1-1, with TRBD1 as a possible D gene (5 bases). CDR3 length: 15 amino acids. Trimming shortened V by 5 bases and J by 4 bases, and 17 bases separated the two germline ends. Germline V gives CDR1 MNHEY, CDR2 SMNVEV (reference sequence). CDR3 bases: TGTGCCAGCAGTCTTCCCGGGGGGAGGGGCACTGAAGCTTTCTTT. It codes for CASSLPGGRGTEAFF.

CDR3 DNA sequence: TGTGCCAGCAGCTTAAGCAGACTTGAAAAACTGTTTTTT. Amino acids: CASSLSRLEKLFF. The V gene is TRBV7-3, the J gene TRBJ1-4; D gene ambiguous. Per the germline V gene, CDR1 is SGHTA and CDR2 is FQGTGA. V lost 1 base to trimming and J lost 7 bases, with 7 bases between them. The CDR3 is 13 residues long.

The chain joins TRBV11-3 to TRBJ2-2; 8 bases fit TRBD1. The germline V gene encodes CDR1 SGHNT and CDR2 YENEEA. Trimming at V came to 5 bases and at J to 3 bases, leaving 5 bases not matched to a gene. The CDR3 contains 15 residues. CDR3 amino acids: CASSADRADTGELFF. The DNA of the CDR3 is TGTGCCAGCAGCGCGGACAGGGCGGACACCGGGGAGCTGTTTTTT.

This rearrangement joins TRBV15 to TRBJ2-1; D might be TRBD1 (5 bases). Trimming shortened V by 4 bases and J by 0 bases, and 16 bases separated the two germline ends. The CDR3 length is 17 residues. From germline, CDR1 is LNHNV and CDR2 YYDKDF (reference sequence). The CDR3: CATSMRQFSSSYNEQFF. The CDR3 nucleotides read TGTGCCACCAGCATGAGACAGTTCAGCAGCTCCTACAATGAGCAGTTCTTC.

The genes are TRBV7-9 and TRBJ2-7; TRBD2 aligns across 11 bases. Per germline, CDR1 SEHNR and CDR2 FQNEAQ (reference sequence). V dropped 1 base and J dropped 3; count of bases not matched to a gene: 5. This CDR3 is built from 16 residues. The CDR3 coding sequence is TGTGCCAGCAGCTTAGGGGGCACTAGCGGGGGCTACGAGCAGTACTTC. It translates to CASSLGGTSGGYEQYF.

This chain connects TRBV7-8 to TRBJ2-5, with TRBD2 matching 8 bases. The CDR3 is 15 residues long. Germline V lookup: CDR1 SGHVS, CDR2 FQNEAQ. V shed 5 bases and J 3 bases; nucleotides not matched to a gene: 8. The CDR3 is CASSPSGGGKETQYF. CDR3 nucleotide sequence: TGTGCCAGCAGCCCGTCTGGCGGGGGGAAAGAGACCCAGTACTTC.

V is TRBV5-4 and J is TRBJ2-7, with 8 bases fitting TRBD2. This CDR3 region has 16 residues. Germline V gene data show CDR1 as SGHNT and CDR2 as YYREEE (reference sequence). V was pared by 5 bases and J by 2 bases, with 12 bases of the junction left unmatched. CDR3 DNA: TGTGCCAGCAGTCACGGGAGGGGCAGACTTACCTACGAGCAGTACTTC. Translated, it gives CASSHGRGRLTYEQYF.

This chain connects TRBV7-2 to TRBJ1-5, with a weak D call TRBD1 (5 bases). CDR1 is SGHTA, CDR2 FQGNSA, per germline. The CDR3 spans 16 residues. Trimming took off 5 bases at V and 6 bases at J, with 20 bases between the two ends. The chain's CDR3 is CASSVHGAVGGQPQHF. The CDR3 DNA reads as TGTGCCAGCAGCGTCCACGGGGCAGTCGGGGGTCAGCCCCAGCATTTT.

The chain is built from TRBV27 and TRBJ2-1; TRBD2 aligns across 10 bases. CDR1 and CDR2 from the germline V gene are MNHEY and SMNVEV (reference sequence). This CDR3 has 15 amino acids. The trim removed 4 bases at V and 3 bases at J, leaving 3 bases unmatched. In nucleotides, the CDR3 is TGTGCCAGCAGTTCTAGCGGGGGACTCTACAATGAGCAGTTCTTC. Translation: CASSSSGGLYNEQFF.

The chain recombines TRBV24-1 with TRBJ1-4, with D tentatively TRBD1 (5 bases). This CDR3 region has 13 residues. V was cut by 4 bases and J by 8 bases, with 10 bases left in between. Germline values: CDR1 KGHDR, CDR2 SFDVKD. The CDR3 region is CATSDQGREKLFF. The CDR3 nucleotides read TGTGCCACCAGTGACCAGGGCCGGGAAAAACTGTTTTTT.

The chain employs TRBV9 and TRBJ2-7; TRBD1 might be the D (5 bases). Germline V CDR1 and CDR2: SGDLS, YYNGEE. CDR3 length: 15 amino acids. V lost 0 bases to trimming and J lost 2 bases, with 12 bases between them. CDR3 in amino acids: CASSVAAGPAYEQYF. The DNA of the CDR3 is TGTGCCAGCAGCGTAGCGGCAGGGCCCGCCTACGAGCAGTACTTC.

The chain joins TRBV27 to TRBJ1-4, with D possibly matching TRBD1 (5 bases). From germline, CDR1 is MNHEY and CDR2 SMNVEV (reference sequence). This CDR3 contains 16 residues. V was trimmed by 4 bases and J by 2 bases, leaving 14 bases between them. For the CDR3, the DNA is TGTGCCAGCAGTTCGACCCGGGACTCCACTAATGAAAAACTGTTTTTT. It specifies CASSSTRDSTNEKLFF.

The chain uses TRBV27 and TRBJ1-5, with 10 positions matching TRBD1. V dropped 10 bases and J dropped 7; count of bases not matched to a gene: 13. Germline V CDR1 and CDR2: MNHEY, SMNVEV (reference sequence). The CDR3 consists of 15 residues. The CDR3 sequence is CATGTGEMGGQPQHF. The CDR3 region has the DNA TGTGCCACAGGGACAGGGGAAATGGGGGGACAGCCCCAGCATTTT.

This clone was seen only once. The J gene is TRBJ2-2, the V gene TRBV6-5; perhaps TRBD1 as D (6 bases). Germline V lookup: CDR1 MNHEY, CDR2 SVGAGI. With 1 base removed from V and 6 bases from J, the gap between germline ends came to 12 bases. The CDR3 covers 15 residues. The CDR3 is CASSYYIQGPGELFF. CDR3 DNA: TGTGCCAGCAGTTACTACATACAGGGACCCGGGGAGCTGTTTTTT.

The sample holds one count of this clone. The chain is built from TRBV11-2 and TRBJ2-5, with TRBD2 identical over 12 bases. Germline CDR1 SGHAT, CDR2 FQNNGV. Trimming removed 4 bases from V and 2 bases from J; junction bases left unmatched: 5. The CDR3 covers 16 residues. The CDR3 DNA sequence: TGTGCCAGCAGCTCCCGACTAGCGGGGGTACAAGAGACCCAGTACTTC. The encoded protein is CASSSRLAGVQETQYF.

The CDR3 sequence is CATSGDKMNTEAFF. CDR3 DNA sequence: TGTGCCACCAGTGGGGACAAAATGAACACTGAAGCTTTCTTT. The chain employs TRBV24-1 and TRBJ1-1, with D maybe TRBD1 (6 bases). V was trimmed by 5 bases and J by 0 bases, leaving 9 bases between them. The CDR3 runs 14 residues. Looked up from germline, CDR1 is KGHDR and CDR2 is SFDVKD.